A single sample gave rise to the 19 T cell receptor beta chains below, sequenced in a study of cytomegalovirus exposure and HLA in healthy donors. 60 Vbeta and 13 Jbeta primers were used in PCR. Repertoires were generated with immunoSEQ multiplex PCR, while TCRdb's copy carries only in-frame clones and drops some. The sample has fewer than 150,000 clones; 15% are singletons. The sequenced material came from PBMCs. These receptors were collected from a woman between 18 and 29 years old in good health and CMV-seronegative.

This clone has just a few counts. This rearrangement joins TRBV10-3 to TRBJ1-1; TRBD1 is a possible D gene (6 bases). The CDR3 is 14 amino acids. From germline, CDR1 is ENHRY and CDR2 SYGVKD. V lost 5 bases and J 6 bases, leaving 16 bases between the germline ends. CDR3 bases: TGTGCCATCAGTTCACCGGGACAAGTATCTGAAGCTTTCTTT. It translates to CAISSPGQVSEAFF.

This sequence joins TRBV7-3 and TRBJ1-1; 7 positions match TRBD1. The CDR3 has 14 residues. Germline lookup yields CDR1 SGHTA and CDR2 FQGTGA. J was trimmed by 5 bases and V by 5 bases; bases with no gene match: 8. Here the CDR3 DNA reads TGTGCCAGCAGCCCCTTCGACAGGGCGACTGAAGCTTTCTTT. Translating it yields CASSPFDRATEAFF. Looking up the rest from reference TRBV7-3 and TRBJ1-1 gives the full variable domain: GAGVSQTPSNKVTEKGKYVELRCDPISGHTALYWYRQSLGQGPEFLIYFQGTGAADDSGLPNDRFFAVRPEGSVSTLKIQRTERGDSAVYLCASSPFDRATEAFFGQGTRLTVV.

The chain employs TRBV18 and TRBJ2-3; TRBD1 agrees at 7 bases. V gave up 2 bases and J gave up 6 bases; unmatched junction bases: 2. CDR1 and CDR2 from the germline V gene are KGHSH and LQKENI. This CDR3 has 13 residues. The DNA of the CDR3 is TGTGCCAGCTCACCAGGACAGGTGGATACGCAGTATTTT. Protein: CASSPGQVDTQYF.

The chain combines TRBV7-9 with TRBJ2-3; possibly TRBD2 for D (6 bases). In germline, CDR1 is SEHNR, CDR2 FQNEAQ (reference sequence). V gave up 0 bases and J gave up 2 bases, with 9 bases separating them. The CDR3 is 15 residues long. For the CDR3, the DNA is TGTGCCAGCAGCTTAGCGGGGGACTTCACAGATACGCAGTATTTT. Its translation is CASSLAGDFTDTQYF.

The rearrangement joins TRBV7-9 to TRBJ1-1, with D unresolved. CDR1 is SEHNR, CDR2 FQNEAQ, per germline (reference sequence). This CDR3 region has 14 residues. V was clipped by 0 bases and J by 6 bases, with 11 bases between them. The CDR3 sequence is CASSLARIQAEAFF. The DNA for the CDR3 is TGTGCCAGCAGCTTAGCGCGCATCCAGGCTGAAGCTTTCTTT.

The count of this clone is one. The genes are TRBV29-1 and TRBJ2-3; 8 bases agree with TRBD2. The V gene's germline CDR1 is SQVTM and CDR2 ANQGSEA. Unmatched junction bases numbered 5, after V lost 5 bases and J lost 4 bases. CDR3 length: 13 amino acids. Written as DNA, the CDR3 is TGCAGCGTTCCCCGGGAGGGGGCAGATACGCAGTATTTT. It encodes CSVPREGADTQYF.

The genes are TRBV13 and TRBJ2-5, with D tentatively TRBD2 (5 bases). V lost 5 bases, J lost 1 base, and 14 bases lay in between. Germline assignment: CDR1 PRHDT and CDR2 FYEKMQ (reference sequence). CDR3 length equals 15 residues. CDR3 residues: CASSLQIGGQETQYF. DNA for the CDR3: TGTGCCAGCAGCCTCCAAATCGGAGGCCAAGAGACCCAGTACTTC.

This clone was counted a few times. The V and J genes are TRBV28 and TRBJ2-3; 8 nucleotides line up with TRBD2. Germline CDR1 MDHEN, CDR2 SYDVKM. After removal of 7 bases from V and 4 bases from J, the junction contained 10 bases not matched to a gene. The CDR3 has 15 amino acids. CDR3 region: CASTSSGSLPDTQYF. CDR3 DNA sequence: TGTGCCAGCACCTCCAGCGGGAGCCTCCCAGATACGCAGTATTTT. The whole variable domain, remainder taken from reference TRBV28 and TRBJ2-3, is DVKVTQSSRYLVKRTGEKVFLECVQDMDHENMFWYRQDPGLGLRLIYFSYDVKMKEKGDIPEGYSVSREKKERFSLILESASTNQTSMYLCASTSSGSLPDTQYFGPGTRLTVL.

A few counts support this clone. This chain links TRBV4-2 with TRBJ2-1; 13 bases are shared with TRBD2. In germline, CDR1 is LGHNA, CDR2 YNFKEQ. The CDR3 contains 17 residues. With 3 bases clipped from V and 4 bases from J, the junction kept 6 bases outside the gene matches. Here the CDR3 reads CASSHPLGLAGYNEQFF. The CDR3 DNA reads as TGTGCCAGCAGCCACCCTTTGGGACTAGCGGGATACAATGAGCAGTTCTTC.

This chain links TRBV6-1 with TRBJ2-1, with D possibly being TRBD1 (5 bases). The V and J ends lost 7 bases and 4 bases respectively, with 14 bases between them. Germline loops: CDR1 MNHNS, CDR2 SASEGT. This CDR3 region has 14 residues. In DNA form, the CDR3 reads TGTGCCAGCAACCCCCCGACAGCGTACAATGAGCAGTTCTTC. Translated, it gives CASNPPTAYNEQFF.

This clone showed up just a few times. This rearrangement joins TRBV10-3 to TRBJ1-1; D is possibly TRBD1 (6 bases). Trimming removed 6 bases from V and 1 base from J, with 9 bases in between. In germline, CDR1 is ENHRY, CDR2 SYGVKD. CDR3 size: 13 residues. The CDR3 DNA reads as TGTGCCATCAGGTGGGGGCCGAACACTGAAGCTTTCTTT. This sequence encodes CAIRWGPNTEAFF.

The chain links TRBV27 to TRBJ1-1; TRBD1 matches 7 bases. This CDR3 spans 15 amino acids. Germline trimming cut 8 bases from V and 5 bases from J; bases unmatched to any gene: 14. Germline V gene lookup returns CDR1 MNHEY and CDR2 SMNVEV (reference sequence). The CDR3 DNA reads as TGTGCCAGCGTCCCGGGACAGAAAAGAAAGACTGAAGCTTTCTTT. This encodes CASVPGQKRKTEAFF.

This sequence joins TRBV29-1 and TRBJ2-7, with D tentatively TRBD1 (6 bases). The germline CDR1 and CDR2 sequences are SQVTM and ANQGSEA. CDR3 length: 12 amino acids. V was cut by 6 bases and J by 3 bases, with 12 bases left in between. CDR3: CSVRQAFYEQYF. CDR3 nucleotides: TGCAGCGTAAGACAGGCTTTCTACGAGCAGTACTTC.

The chain couples TRBV2 to TRBJ1-4; 9 nucleotides agree with TRBD1. The CDR3 has 15 amino acids. J gave up 3 bases and V 4 bases, and 3 bases lay outside the gene matches. From germline, CDR1 is SNHLY and CDR2 FYNNEI. The CDR3 DNA reads as TGTGCCAGCAGTGGGGACAGGGCGCCTAATGAAAAACTGTTTTTT. Translated, it gives CASSGDRAPNEKLFF.

This clone occurred a few times. This chain uses TRBV4-1 with TRBJ2-7; maybe TRBD2 (6 bases). V was trimmed by 0 bases and J by 4 bases, leaving 13 bases between them. There are 15 residues in the CDR3. Germline-derived CDR1 and CDR2 are MGHRA and YSYEKL. CDR3 amino acids: CASSQDRDAGYEQYF. CDR3 nucleotide sequence: TGCGCCAGCAGCCAAGATCGGGACGCGGGATACGAGCAGTACTTC.

The V gene is TRBV5-6, the J gene TRBJ1-6, with D possibly TRBD1 on 5 matching bases. The CDR3 extends over 16 amino acids. Germline-derived CDR1 and CDR2 are SGHDT and YYEEEE. The germline V and J ends were trimmed by 0 bases and 2 bases, with 9 bases remaining between them. In DNA, the CDR3 is TGTGCCAGCAGCTTGGTGCGGGGACCCTATAATTCACCCCTCCACTTT. Amino acid sequence: CASSLVRGPYNSPLHF.

CDR3 residues: CASSEDRGEQYF. The CDR3 nucleotides are TGTGCCAGCAGTGAAGACCGGGGAGAGCAGTACTTC. The chain combines TRBV6-1 with TRBJ2-7, with D maybe TRBD2 (5 bases). Germline V CDR1 and CDR2: MNHNS, SASEGT. Trimming cost V 1 base and J 7 bases, with 8 bases left between them. This CDR3 has 12 amino acids.

The chain carries TRBV30 and TRBJ1-5; D may be TRBD1 (5 bases). With 5 bases removed from V and 12 bases from J, the gap between germline ends came to 20 bases. This CDR3 is built from 13 residues. The germline V gene has CDR1 GTSNPN and CDR2 SVGIG (reference sequence). The CDR3: CAWALEGVSRQHF. CDR3 DNA: TGTGCCTGGGCCTTAGAAGGGGTTAGTCGCCAGCATTTT.

The chain is built from TRBV19 and TRBJ1-1, with 7 bases that match TRBD1. J was trimmed by 3 bases and V by 1 base; bases with no gene match: 5. The CDR3 contains 15 residues. CDR1 LNHDA and CDR2 SQIVND come from the germline V gene (reference sequence). The CDR3 sequence: CASSIARGAYTEAFF. CDR3 in DNA: TGTGCCAGTAGTATAGCCAGGGGGGCGTACACTGAAGCTTTCTTT.